Reported below is one T cell receptor (beta chain). Those who donated were healthy HIV-negative adults, with no recent acute infections or vaccinations reported. This record comes from a study of shared clonotypes between healthy human individuals. Sequencing used immunoSEQ multiplex PCR; TCRdb keeps in-frame clones, though not all of them. This sample has approximately 2.3 million clones; 85% to 95% occur once, and the top ten carry around 0.4%. V was cut by 1 base and J by 6 bases, with 9 bases left in between. The CDR3 covers 13 residues. Germline loops: CDR1 SGHTA, CDR2 FQGTGA. Input material: naive CD4+ T cells from PBMCs. Regarding subset: CD45RA+ positively selected. The clonotype originates from a man aged 18 to 30 in good health. Some clones in this sample may be carry-over from other donors' samples. The rearrangement joins TRBV7-3 to TRBJ1-1; the D is unclear. The CDR3: CASSLNYRAEAFF. The CDR3 DNA follows: TGTGCCAGCAGCTTAAACTACCGGGCTGAAGCTTTCTTT.